These T cell receptor beta chains were read from a single sample in a study of identifying expanded T cells in peripheral blood. Method: immunoSEQ multiplex PCR; TCRdb's copy keeps in-frame clones and lacks some. The table shows over 85,000 clones, with about 91% occurring only once. Sample: blood. These receptors all stem from a person aged 18 to 70 in good health. Each CDR3 is given with its conserved first and last residue. Each record gives: clone size, V gene, D gene, J gene, CDR3 length, CDR3 protein, CDR3 DNA. The D gene is left open where the match is weak. Size tells how often a clone was seen (once, few, many) or the class of an expanded clone, and some rows leave it out.

abundance: .; v_gene: TRBV6-5; d_gene: .; j_gene: TRBJ1-3; len: 15; CDR3aa: CASNPSQSSGNTIYF; CDR3nt: TGTGCCAGCAACCCCTCACAGAGCTCTGGAAACACCATATATTTT
abundance: .; v_gene: TRBV6-1; d_gene: .; j_gene: TRBJ1-2; len: 12; CDR3aa: CASSESGDGYTF; CDR3nt: TGTGCCTCTTCGGAGAGTGGGGATGGCTACACCTTC
abundance: .; v_gene: TRBV27; d_gene: TRBD1; j_gene: TRBJ1-6; len: 15; CDR3aa: CASSPRQGYNSPLHF; CDR3nt: TGTGCCAGCAGTCCACGACAGGGCTATAATTCACCCCTCCACTTT
abundance: once; v_gene: TRBV28; d_gene: .; j_gene: TRBJ2-1; len: 16; CDR3aa: CASSQGGAVSYNEQFF; CDR3nt: TGTGCCAGCAGTCAAGGGGGGGCCGTCTCCTACAATGAGCAGTTCTTC
abundance: once; v_gene: TRBV27; d_gene: .; j_gene: TRBJ1-5; len: 17; CDR3aa: CASSFQAPGDGNQPQHF; CDR3nt: TGTGCCAGCAGTTTCCAAGCCCCAGGGGACGGCAATCAGCCCCAGCATTTT
abundance: .; v_gene: TRBV5-1; d_gene: .; j_gene: TRBJ2-2; len: 14; CDR3aa: CASSSPRATGELFF; CDR3nt: TGCGCCAGCAGCTCACCCAGGGCCACCGGGGAGCTGTTTTTT
abundance: .; v_gene: TRBV30; d_gene: TRBD1; j_gene: TRBJ2-7; len: 14; CDR3aa: CALVPRQGAWEQYF; CDR3nt: TGTGCCTTGGTCCCGAGACAGGGGGCATGGGAGCAGTACTTC
abundance: few; v_gene: TRBV6-6; d_gene: .; j_gene: TRBJ1-1; len: 15; CDR3aa: CASSHRAYLNTEAFF; CDR3nt: TGTGCCAGCAGCCACAGGGCGTACTTGAACACTGAAGCTTTCTTT
abundance: .; v_gene: TRBV23-1; d_gene: .; j_gene: TRBJ2-5; len: 14; CDR3aa: CASSRPRAQETQYF; CDR3nt: TGCGCCAGCAGTCGGCCCCGGGCCCAAGAGACCCAGTACTTC
abundance: .; v_gene: TRBV28; d_gene: TRBD2; j_gene: TRBJ2-7; len: 15; CDR3aa: CASSSLTSGRYEQYF; CDR3nt: TGTGCCAGCAGCTCCTTGACTAGCGGGAGATACGAGCAGTACTTC
abundance: .; v_gene: TRBV18; d_gene: TRBD1; j_gene: TRBJ1-2; len: 17; CDR3aa: CASSPPGQGYLNYGYTF; CDR3nt: TGTGCCAGCTCACCACCGGGACAGGGATATCTTAACTATGGCTACACCTTC
abundance: .; v_gene: TRBV9; d_gene: TRBD2; j_gene: TRBJ2-1; len: 16; CDR3aa: CASSVVGGWSYNEQFF; CDR3nt: TGTGCCAGCAGCGTAGTGGGGGGGTGGTCCTACAATGAGCAGTTCTTC
abundance: medium-sized; v_gene: TRBV11-2; d_gene: TRBD1; j_gene: TRBJ1-2; len: 14; CDR3aa: CASSRRQGGYGYTF; CDR3nt: TGTGCCAGCAGCCGCCGACAGGGGGGCTATGGCTACACCTTC
abundance: .; v_gene: TRBV5-1; d_gene: .; j_gene: TRBJ2-7; len: 13; CDR3aa: CASSFPEEYEQYF; CDR3nt: TGCGCCAGCAGCTTTCCTGAAGAGTACGAGCAGTACTTC
abundance: .; v_gene: TRBV30; d_gene: .; j_gene: TRBJ2-5; len: 11; CDR3aa: CAWSVRETQYF; CDR3nt: TGTGCCTGGAGTGTTCGGGAGACCCAGTACTTC
abundance: .; v_gene: TRBV5-3; d_gene: .; j_gene: TRBJ2-5; len: 14; CDR3aa: CARSSTLWRETQYF; CDR3nt: TGTGCCAGAAGCTCAACTCTCTGGAGAGAGACCCAGTACTTC
abundance: .; v_gene: TRBV28; d_gene: .; j_gene: TRBJ1-2; len: 14; CDR3aa: CASSLYGRAYGYTF; CDR3nt: TGTGCCAGCAGTTTATATGGCCGGGCGTATGGCTACACCTTC
abundance: once; v_gene: TRBV9; d_gene: .; j_gene: TRBJ1-1; len: 13; CDR3aa: CASSATLNTEAFF; CDR3nt: TGTGCCAGCAGCGCCACCCTTAACACTGAAGCTTTCTTT